This T cell receptor beta chain was captured by sequencing in a study of cytomegalovirus exposure and HLA in healthy donors. The CDR3 length is 13 residues. Unmatched junction bases numbered 6, after V lost 9 bases and J lost 1 base. Germline CDR1 and CDR2: WNHNN and SYGVQD (reference sequence). This clone was recorded only once. PCR used 60 Vbeta primers and 13 Jbeta primers. TCRdb's copy holds only in-frame clones and misses some; the assay was immunoSEQ multiplex PCR. Of approximately 72,000 clones listed, 60% to 75% are singletons. Healthy bone marrow donors made up the donor group. V gene TRBV10-1 combines with J gene TRBJ2-7, with 7 nucleotides matching TRBD1. The receptor comes from a middle-aged man in good health and CMV-seropositive. The material sequenced was PBMCs. CDR3 nucleotides: TGCGCCAGTATTTTGACAGGGTCCTACGAGCAGTACTTC. This translates into CASILTGSYEQYF.